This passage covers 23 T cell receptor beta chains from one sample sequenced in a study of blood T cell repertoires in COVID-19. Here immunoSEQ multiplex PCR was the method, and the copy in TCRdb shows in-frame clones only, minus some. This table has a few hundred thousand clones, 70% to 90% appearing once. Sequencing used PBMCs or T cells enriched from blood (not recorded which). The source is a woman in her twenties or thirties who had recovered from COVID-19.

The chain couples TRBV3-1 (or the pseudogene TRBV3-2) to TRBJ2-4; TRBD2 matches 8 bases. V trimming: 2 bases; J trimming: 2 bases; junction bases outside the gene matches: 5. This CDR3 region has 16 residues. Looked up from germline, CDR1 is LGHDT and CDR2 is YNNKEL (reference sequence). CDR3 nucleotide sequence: TGTGCCAGCAGCCAAAGGGGCGGGGGGACCAAAAACATTCAGTACTTC. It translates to CASSQRGGGTKNIQYF.

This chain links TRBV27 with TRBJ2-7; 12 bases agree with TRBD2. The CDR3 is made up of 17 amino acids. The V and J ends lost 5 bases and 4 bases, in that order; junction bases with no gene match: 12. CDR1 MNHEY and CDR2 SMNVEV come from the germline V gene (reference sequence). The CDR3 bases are TGTGCCAGCAGTATGACTAGCGGGGGCCACCCCGGGTACGAGCAGTACTTC. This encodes CASSMTSGGHPGYEQYF.

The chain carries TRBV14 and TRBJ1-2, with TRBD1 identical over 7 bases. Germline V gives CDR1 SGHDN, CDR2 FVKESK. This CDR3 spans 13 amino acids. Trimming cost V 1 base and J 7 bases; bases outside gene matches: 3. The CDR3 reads CASSQGQGSGYTF. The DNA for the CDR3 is TGTGCCAGCAGCCAAGGACAGGGCAGTGGCTACACCTTC.

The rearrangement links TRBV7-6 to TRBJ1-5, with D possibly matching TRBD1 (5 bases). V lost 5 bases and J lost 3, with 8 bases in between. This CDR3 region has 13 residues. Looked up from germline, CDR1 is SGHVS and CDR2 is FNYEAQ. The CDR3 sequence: CASSVQVNQPQHF. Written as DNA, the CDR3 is TGTGCCAGCAGCGTACAGGTCAATCAGCCCCAGCATTTT.

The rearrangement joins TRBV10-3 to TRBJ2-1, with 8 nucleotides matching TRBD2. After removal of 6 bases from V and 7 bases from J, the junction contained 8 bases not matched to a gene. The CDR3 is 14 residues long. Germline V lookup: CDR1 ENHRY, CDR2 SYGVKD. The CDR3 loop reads CAISLSGGVNEQFF. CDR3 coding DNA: TGTGCCATCAGCTTATCGGGGGGGGTAAATGAGCAGTTCTTC.

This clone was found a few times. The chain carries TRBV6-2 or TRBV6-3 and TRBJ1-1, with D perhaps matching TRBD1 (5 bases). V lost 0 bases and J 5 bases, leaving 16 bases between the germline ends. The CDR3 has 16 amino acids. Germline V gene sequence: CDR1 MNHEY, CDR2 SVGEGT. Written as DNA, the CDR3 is TGTGCCAGCAGTTACTCAGGGGCGGGGTCGGGAACTGAAGCTTTCTTT. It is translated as CASSYSGAGSGTEAFF.

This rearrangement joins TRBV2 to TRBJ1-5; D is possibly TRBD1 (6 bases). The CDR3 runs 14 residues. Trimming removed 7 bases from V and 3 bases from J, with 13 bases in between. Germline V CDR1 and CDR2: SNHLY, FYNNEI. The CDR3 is CASKATGPNQPQHF. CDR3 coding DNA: TGTGCCAGCAAAGCTACAGGGCCCAATCAGCCCCAGCATTTT.

For the CDR3, the DNA is TGTGCCTGGAGTGTTCTAGGTGATGAGCAGTACTTC. This sequence encodes CAWSVLGDEQYF. V is TRBV30 and J is TRBJ2-7, with D unresolved. V gave up 0 bases and J gave up 7 bases, with 10 bases separating them. CDR1 is GTSNPN, CDR2 SVGIG, per germline (reference sequence). The CDR3 has 12 amino acids.

The CDR3 bases are TGTGCCAGCAGCTTGGAACGACTGGGTCAAGCTGAAGCTTTCTTT. As protein: CASSLERLGQAEAFF. The J gene is TRBJ1-1, the V gene TRBV13; D not certain. The CDR3 totals 15 residues. The V and J ends lost 3 bases and 6 bases respectively, with 17 bases between them. Looked up from germline, CDR1 is PRHDT and CDR2 is FYEKMQ (reference sequence).

The CDR3 is CASSLGDSSVSYNEQFF. For the CDR3, the DNA is TGTGCCAGCAGCTTGGGGGACTCGTCCGTCTCCTACAATGAGCAGTTCTTC. This sequence joins TRBV5-8 and TRBJ2-1; TRBD2 might be the D (6 bases). Germline V gene sequence: CDR1 SGHTS, CDR2 YDEGEE. This CDR3 contains 17 residues. Between the trimmed V and J ends, which lost 0 bases and 0 bases, there was a span of 13 bases. The full variable domain, in which reference TRBV5-8 and TRBJ2-1 provide the parts outside the CDR3, is EAGVTQSPTHLIKTRGQQATLRCSPISGHTSVYWYQQALGLGLQFLLWYDEGEERNRGNFPPRFSGRQFPNYSSELNVNALELEDSALYLCASSLGDSSVSYNEQFFGPGTRLTVL.

The CDR3 reads CASSDTGGNQPQHF. DNA of the CDR3: TGTGCCAGCAGCGATACAGGGGGCAATCAGCCCCAGCATTTT. The chain employs TRBV9 and TRBJ1-5, with 7 positions matching TRBD1. There are 14 residues in the CDR3. The germline V gene encodes CDR1 SGDLS and CDR2 YYNGEE. With V trimmed by 3 bases and J by 2 bases, 2 bases remained unmatched.

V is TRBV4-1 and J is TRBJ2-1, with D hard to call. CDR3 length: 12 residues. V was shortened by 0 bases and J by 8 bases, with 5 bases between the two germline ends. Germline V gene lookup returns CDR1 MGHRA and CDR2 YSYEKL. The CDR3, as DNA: TGCGCCAGCAGCCAAGATCTTTATGAGCAGTTCTTC. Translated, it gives CASSQDLYEQFF.

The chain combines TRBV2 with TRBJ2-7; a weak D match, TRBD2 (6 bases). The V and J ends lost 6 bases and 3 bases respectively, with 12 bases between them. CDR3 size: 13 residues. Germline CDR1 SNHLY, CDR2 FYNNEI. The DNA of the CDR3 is TGTGCCAGCAGAGGCCAGGGAGGCTACGAGCAGTACTTC. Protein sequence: CASRGQGGYEQYF.

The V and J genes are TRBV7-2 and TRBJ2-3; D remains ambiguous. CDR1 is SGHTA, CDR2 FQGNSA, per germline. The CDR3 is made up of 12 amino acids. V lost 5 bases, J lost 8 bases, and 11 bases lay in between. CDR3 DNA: TGTGCCAGCAGCGTTGAGACTGTTACGCAGTATTTT. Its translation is CASSVETVTQYF.

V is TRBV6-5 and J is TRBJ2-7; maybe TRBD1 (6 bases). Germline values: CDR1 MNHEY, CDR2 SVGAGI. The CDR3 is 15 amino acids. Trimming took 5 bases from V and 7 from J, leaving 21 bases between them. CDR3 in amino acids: CASSLLDSVFREQYF. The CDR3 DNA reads TGTGCCAGCAGTCTGTTGGACAGCGTTTTTCGAGAGCAGTACTTC.

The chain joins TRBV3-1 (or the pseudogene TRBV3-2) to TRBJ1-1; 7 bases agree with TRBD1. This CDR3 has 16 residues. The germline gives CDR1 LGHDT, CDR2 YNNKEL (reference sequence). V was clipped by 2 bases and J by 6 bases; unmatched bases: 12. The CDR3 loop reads CASSQKGAGGQSEAFF. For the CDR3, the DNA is TGTGCCAGCAGCCAAAAAGGGGCAGGGGGACAATCTGAAGCTTTCTTT.

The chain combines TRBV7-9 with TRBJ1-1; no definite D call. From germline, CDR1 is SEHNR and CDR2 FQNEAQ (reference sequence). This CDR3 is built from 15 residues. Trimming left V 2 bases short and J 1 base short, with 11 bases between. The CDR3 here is CASSLLLAGNTEAFF. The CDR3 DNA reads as TGTGCCAGCAGCTTACTTCTGGCAGGGAACACTGAAGCTTTCTTT.

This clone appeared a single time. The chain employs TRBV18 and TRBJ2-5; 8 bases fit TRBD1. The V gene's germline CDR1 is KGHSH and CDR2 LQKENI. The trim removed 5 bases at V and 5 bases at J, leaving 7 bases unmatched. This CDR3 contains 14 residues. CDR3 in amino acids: CASSSSGGAETQYF. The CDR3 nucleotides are TGTGCCAGCTCATCCTCAGGGGGCGCGGAGACCCAGTACTTC.

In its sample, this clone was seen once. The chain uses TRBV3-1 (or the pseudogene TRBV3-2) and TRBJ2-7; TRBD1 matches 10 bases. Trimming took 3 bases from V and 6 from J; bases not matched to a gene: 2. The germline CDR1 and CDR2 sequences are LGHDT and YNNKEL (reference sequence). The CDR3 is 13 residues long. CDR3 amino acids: CASSHRTGGEQYF. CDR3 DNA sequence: TGTGCCAGCAGCCACCGGACAGGGGGCGAGCAGTACTTC.

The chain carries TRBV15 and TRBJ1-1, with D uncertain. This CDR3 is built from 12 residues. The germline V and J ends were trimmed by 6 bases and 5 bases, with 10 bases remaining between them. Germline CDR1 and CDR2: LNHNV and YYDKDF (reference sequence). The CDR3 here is CATRAGGTEAFF. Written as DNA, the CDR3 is TGTGCCACCAGGGCGGGAGGGACTGAAGCTTTCTTT.

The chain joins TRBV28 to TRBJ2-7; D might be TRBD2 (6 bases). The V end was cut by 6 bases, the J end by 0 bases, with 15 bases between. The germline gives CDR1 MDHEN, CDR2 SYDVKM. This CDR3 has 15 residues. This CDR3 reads CASSLTGGASYEQYF. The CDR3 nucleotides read TGTGCCAGCAGCCTAACAGGAGGGGCCTCCTACGAGCAGTACTTC.

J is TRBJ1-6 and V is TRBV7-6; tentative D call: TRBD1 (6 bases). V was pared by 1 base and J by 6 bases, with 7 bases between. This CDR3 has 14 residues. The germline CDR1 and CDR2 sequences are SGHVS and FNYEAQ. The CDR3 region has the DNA TGTGCCAGCAGCTTAGACAGGGTTAATTCACCCCTCCACTTT. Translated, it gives CASSLDRVNSPLHF.

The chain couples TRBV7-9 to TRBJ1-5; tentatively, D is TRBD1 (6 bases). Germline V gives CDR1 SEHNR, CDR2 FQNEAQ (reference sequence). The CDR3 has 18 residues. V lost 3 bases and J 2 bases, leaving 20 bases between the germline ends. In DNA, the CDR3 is TGTGCCAGCAGCTTTGTCGTCGACAGGTCGGAGGGCAATCAGCCCCAGCATTTT. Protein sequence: CASSFVVDRSEGNQPQHF.